This record concerns one TCR beta chain sequence. This specimen comes from a study of blood T cell repertoires in COVID-19. At the level of the study: Italy, Spain and the United States were the sources of the convalescent and acute COVID-19 samples. In each case, the material was cDNA or gDNA derived from T cells, B-cell-depleted T cells, or PBMCs.

How the authors handled the data: Amplification of reference gene primers was used by the study to estimate nucleated cell counts. Some clones are missing from TCRdb's copy, which holds only in-frame ones; the method was immunoSEQ multiplex PCR. The D gene and trimming were derived from the DNA, and the V and J assignments and clone size from that table. The profile covers some 88,000 clones, with 80% to 90% appearing a single time and approximately 7.2% taken by the ten largest. Germline V gives CDR1 MNHEY, CDR2 SVGEGT. The germline V and J ends were trimmed by 4 bases and 5 bases, with 17 bases remaining between them. The CDR3 covers 15 residues.

The specimen sequenced was peripheral blood. The chain carries TRBV6-2 or TRBV6-3 and TRBJ2-5; D might be TRBD2 (5 bases). The TCR originated in a man aged 55 to 69 with acute or convalescent COVID-19. The CDR3 reads CASSSGPGMGETQYF. CDR3 sequence (DNA): TGTGCCAGCAGTTCCGGACCGGGAATGGGGGAGACCCAGTACTTC.